This TCR beta chain was sequenced for a study of blood T cell repertoires in COVID-19. Germline lookup yields CDR1 SEHNR and CDR2 FQNEAQ (reference sequence). Trimming cost V 5 bases and J 2 bases; bases outside gene matches: 1. The CDR3 loop spans 14 amino acids. Only in-frame clones appear in the TCRdb table, and some are missing; sequencing was by immunoSEQ multiplex PCR. This table has approximately 28,000 clones, over 70% appearing once. The source material was peripheral blood. The TCR was taken from a woman aged 55-70 years with acute or convalescent COVID-19. The gene calls are TRBV7-9 and TRBJ1-3; 9 nucleotides align to TRBD1. The DNA of the CDR3 is TGTGCCAGCAGCCGGGACAGGGCTGGAAACACCATATATTTT. Its translation: CASSRDRAGNTIYF. The full variable domain, its missing parts supplied by reference TRBV7-9 and TRBJ1-3, is DTGVSQNPRHKITKRGQNVTFRCDPISEHNRLYWYRQTLGQGPEFLTYFQNEAQLEKSRLLSDRFSAERPKGSFSTLEIQRTEQGDSAMYLCASSRDRAGNTIYFGEGSWLTVV.